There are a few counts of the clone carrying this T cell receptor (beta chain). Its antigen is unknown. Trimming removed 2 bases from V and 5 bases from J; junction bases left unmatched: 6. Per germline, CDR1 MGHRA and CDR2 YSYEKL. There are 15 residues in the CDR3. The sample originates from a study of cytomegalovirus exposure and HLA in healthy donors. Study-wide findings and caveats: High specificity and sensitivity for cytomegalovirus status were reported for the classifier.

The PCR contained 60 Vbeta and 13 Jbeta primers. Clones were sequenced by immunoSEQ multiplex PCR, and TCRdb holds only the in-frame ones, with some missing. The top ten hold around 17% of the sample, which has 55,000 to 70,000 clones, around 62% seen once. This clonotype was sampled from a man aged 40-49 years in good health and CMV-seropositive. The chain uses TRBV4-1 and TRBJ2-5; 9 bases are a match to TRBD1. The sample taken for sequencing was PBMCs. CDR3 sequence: CASSQQDRGWETQYF. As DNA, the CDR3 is TGCGCCAGCAGCCAACAGGACAGGGGCTGGGAGACCCAGTACTTC.